This T cell receptor (beta chain) was retrieved from a study of blood T cell repertoires in COVID-19. Across the whole study: The origin of the acute and convalescent COVID-19 samples was the United States, Italy and Spain.

All enrollees were roughly 18 to 89 years old and from some 24 US areas. Allocation to cohorts depended on clinical history reported by the participants. This CDR3 region has 14 residues. V was cut by 0 bases and J by 3 bases, with 10 bases left in between. The germline V gene encodes CDR1 SGHDT and CDR2 YYEEEE. As handled by the study authors: Nucleated cell number was recorded as an estimate derived from reference gene primer amplification. Profiling relied on immunoSEQ multiplex PCR, and the TCRdb table lists in-frame clones only, not all of them. That table supplies the V and J calls and clone size; D and trimming were determined from the DNA. The sample lists 270,000 or so clones, approximately 81% occurring once.

V is TRBV5-6 and J is TRBJ2-7; D is possibly TRBD2 (5 bases). The sample comprised PBMCs or T cells enriched from blood (not recorded which). This receptor was identified in a woman aged 45 to 65 who had been exposed to COVID-19. CDR3 nucleotides: TGTGCCAGCAGCTTGGCGAGGAGGAACTACGAGCAGTACTTC. Protein sequence: CASSLARRNYEQYF.